This TCR beta chain came from a study of T cells in Graves' hyperthyroidism and ophthalmopathy. The CDR3 totals 18 residues. Germline V gene data show CDR1 as SGHVS and CDR2 as FNYEAQ. The ends lost 5 bases at V and 2 bases at J; junction bases unmatched: 9. Regions amplified from RNA transcripts were the TCR beta CDR3 regions. Primed by the HTBI set, a first-round RT-PCR was run on the TCR CDR3. TCRdb processed the multiplex PCR reads anew with MiXCR; each CDR3 protein has one entry. In the table there are more than 150,000 distinct CDR3 sequences, about 18% of which are singletons. This clonotype was counted ten times or more.

The source material was blood. The chain is built from TRBV7-6 and TRBJ1-6; 10 nucleotides align to TRBD1. This TCR came from a woman in her 50s with Graves' hyperthyroidism. CDR3 nucleotide sequence: TGTGCCAGCAGCCCCCGGGACAGGGGACGCACCTATAATTCACCCCTCCACTTT. Translated, it gives CASSPRDRGRTYNSPLHF.